Included here is one T cell receptor (beta chain) sequence, with context. The TCRbeta library incorporated unique molecular identifiers. MiXCR was run by TCRdb on the PCR reads, yielding one entry per CDR3 protein. There are roughly 200,000 distinct CDR3 sequences in the sample; approximately 9% occur only once, and roughly 6.2% lies in the top ten. The CDR3 totals 15 residues. In germline, CDR1 is KGHSH, CDR2 LQKENI. V was pared by 6 bases and J by 0 bases, with 12 bases between. The data derive from a study of T-cell reconstitution after alpha-beta-depleted transplantation in children. The sample here was PBMCs from the stem cell graft donor, taken from the stem cell graft. The V and J genes are TRBV18 and TRBJ2-1, with a possible D match to TRBD2 (5 bases). The TCR sequence derives from a human donor who donated a stem cell graft to a child with acute lymphoblastic leukemia. The CDR3 is CASSGAESSYNEQFF. For the CDR3, the DNA is TGTGCCAGCTCCGGAGCGGAAAGCTCCTACAATGAGCAGTTCTTC. Filled out from reference TRBV18 and TRBJ2-1, the complete variable domain reads NAGVMQNPRHLVRRRGQEARLRCSPMKGHSHVYWYRQLPEEGLKFMVYLQKENIIDESGMPKERFSAEFPKEGPSILRIQQVVRGDSAAYFCASSGAESSYNEQFFGPGTRLTVL.